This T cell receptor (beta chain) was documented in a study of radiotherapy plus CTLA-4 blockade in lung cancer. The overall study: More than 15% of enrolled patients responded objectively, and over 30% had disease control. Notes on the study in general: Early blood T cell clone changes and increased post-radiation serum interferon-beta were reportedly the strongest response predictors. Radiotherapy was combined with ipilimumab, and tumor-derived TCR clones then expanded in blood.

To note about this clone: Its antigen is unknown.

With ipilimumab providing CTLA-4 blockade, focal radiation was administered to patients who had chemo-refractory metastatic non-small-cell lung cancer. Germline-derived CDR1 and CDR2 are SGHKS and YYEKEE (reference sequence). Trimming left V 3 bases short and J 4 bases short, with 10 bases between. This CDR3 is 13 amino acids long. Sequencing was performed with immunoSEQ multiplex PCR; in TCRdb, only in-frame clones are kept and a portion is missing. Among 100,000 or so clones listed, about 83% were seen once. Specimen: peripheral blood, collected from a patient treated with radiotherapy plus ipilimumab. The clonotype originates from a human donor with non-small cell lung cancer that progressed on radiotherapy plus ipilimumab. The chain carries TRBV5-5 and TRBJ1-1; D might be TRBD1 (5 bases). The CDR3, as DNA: TGTGCCAGCAGCTGGGGGGGAGTCACTGAAGCTTTCTTT. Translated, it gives CASSWGGVTEAFF.